This TCR beta chain is drawn from a study of cytomegalovirus exposure and HLA in healthy donors (dated by TCRdb to the late 2010s). Concerning the study at large: In an earlier analysis of approximately 640 of the donors, 276 Gb of sequence data and just under 120 million unique TCR beta sequences from 180 million or so T cells were reported. Of the roughly 400 genotyped donors, 80% to 90% were placed in the genetic ancestry cluster associated with self-reported Caucasian donors. Genome-wide SNP genotypes for about 60% of the roughly 670 donors were used in a later genetic analysis, which treated that subset as a discovery cohort. HLA typing covered class I and class II loci at four-digit resolution. High-throughput TCR immunosequencing, statistical association of individual TCRs with disease status, and machine learning were combined to predict cytomegalovirus infection status. The number of donors typed differed by locus, with 629-630 for A, B, C, DRB1 and DQB1, 522 for DQA1, 600 to 610 for DPA1, and 400 to 490 for DPB1. In an earlier analysis of 550 to 700 of the donors, high-throughput TCR beta sequencing was used to judge whether each TCR beta V gene segment behaved as functional or pseudogenic. The study profiled the T cell repertoires of about 720 subjects by immunosequencing and related them to cytomegalovirus serostatus. Every repertoire in the discovery cohort had been generated on one and the same sequencing platform. To study patterns of TCR occurrence, a later analysis re-analyzed previously published TCR beta repertoires from just over 650 donors and added high-resolution HLA genotyping. Five DR-DQ haplotypes were handled as single units for association and clustering, since linkage in the cohort was strong. Rather than drawing on any new phenotypic data, the later analysis identified candidate immune exposures from TCR beta sequences and the way those sequences occurred across donors. Besides the first cohort of about 730 subjects, a separate validation cohort made up of 120 different subjects was used. Roughly 300 gigabases of sequencing data and approximately 85 million unique TCR sequences were included in an early release covering about 620 HLA-typed donors. The study was designed to test whether signatures of past pathogen exposure could be identified by cataloging public T cell receptors. Donor age, sex, ethnicity and CMV serostatus were collected together with the repertoire data. Among roughly 400 genotyped donors of the cohort, an average of approximately 220,000 unique TCR beta nucleotide sequences was sequenced per donor, of which approximately 18% were non-productive. The research as a whole found: In vitro tests confirmed that a few of the cytomegalovirus-associated TCR beta chains recognize cytomegalovirus antigens. Assigning TCR associations to individual alleles was difficult when HLA alleles, especially DR and DQ, strongly co-occurred. In this cohort, only TCR beta chains were sequenced, and detectable features were limited by the absence of alpha or paired-chain data. In an earlier analysis of about 600 of the donors, most TCR beta V segments appeared in productive rearrangements about 87% or about 30% of the time, broadly matching IMGT annotations. The 87-base-pair reads could not distinguish some IMGT-functional V segments, including TRBV6-2 and TRBV6-3, so those segments were excluded. In a later analysis, HLA-associated TCR beta chains showed more clonal expansion and lower generation probabilities than non-associated chains that were equally common. In both the original and validation cohorts, the classifier was reported to diagnose cytomegalovirus status with high specificity and sensitivity. The earlier analysis of nearly 600 of the donors excluded over 15 rarely observed V segments, including chromosome 9 orphons, because counts were too low. Correlated functional status among segregating V segments might reflect linkage disequilibrium, but an unknown experimental factor could not be ruled out. It was suggested by the authors that the approach could potentially be generalized to other disease states and immunological phenotypes. The presence/absence analyses assumed that sequencing depth was roughly uniform across donors, and that assumption may not be true. Because HLA typing was missing for some donors at each locus, association tests included only the typed subset. In a later genetic analysis, a missense DCLRE1C variant was associated with V-gene and J-gene trimming of TCR beta chains, and the association was replicated in an independent cohort. The only immune exposure information available for the cohort was CMV serostatus. A later analysis associated some 17,000 TCR beta sequences with specific HLA alleles at a false discovery rate of 0.05. A cluster of highly shared sequence variants was judged likely to be a technical artifact of the sequencing pipeline. According to a later analysis, most CMV-associated TCR beta chains appeared to be HLA-restricted, and the HLA associations seemed to be driven largely by CMV exposure. Most TCR sequences were seen in very few donors, while some public TCRs were found in many individuals. A further reported finding was that TCR beta sequences accurately predicted the HLA-A and HLA-B alleles for most subjects in the first cohort. Compared with the 666-donor mean, donors in an Asian-associated ancestry cluster had fewer N-insertions in productive TCRs, according to a later genetic analysis. According to a later analysis, parvovirus B19, influenza, CMV and Epstein-Barr virus appeared linked to several top co-occurrence clusters. The study gave a list of more than 150 TCR beta chains associated with cytomegalovirus. In a later analysis, the rate of TCR association differed among HLA loci, with DRB1 alleles having the most associated TCRs and HLA-C alleles having the fewest.

The cohort consisted of hundreds of healthy bone marrow donors. At the time of sampling, all cohort members were nominally healthy, though unrecorded immune exposures were likely present. The donor tested CMV seropositive and was one of the 289 seropositive cohort members. A peripheral blood sample was provided by each donor, and peripheral blood mononuclear cells were used for TCR beta sequencing. The Qiagen DNeasy Blood Extraction Kit was used to extract genomic DNA from the blood cell samples. To note about this clone: Its antigen specificity is not known. No much larger clone exists at a distance of one base, and base qualities are not known.

Preparation of the library involved the immunoSEQ multiplex PCR assay. The multiplex PCR relied on a mix of 60 forward primers for TCR Vbeta segments and 13 reverse primers for TCR Jbeta segments. Amplification of the CDR3 region of rearranged TCR beta genes was performed with a multiplex PCR assay on genomic DNA. The amplified TCR beta libraries were sequenced on the Illumina HiSeq System as 87-base-pair reads. On the authors' methods: A later analysis tallied around 82 million unique TCR beta chains across the 666 repertoires, and about 12 million of those chains were shared by two or more donors. Raw reads were error-corrected and collapsed into unique sequences with a nearest-neighbor algorithm that merged closely related sequences to remove PCR and sequencing errors. CDR3 sequences were aligned to IMGT reference sequences to assign V, D and J gene segments. For a sequence to be retained, a match of at least six nucleotides was required to both a V gene segment and a J gene segment. A rearrangement was called productive if the CDR3 had no stop codons and remained in frame with V and J, and every other rearrangement was called non-productive. Following IMGT convention, CDR3 was defined as the stretch from the second conserved V-encoded cysteine up to the conserved J-encoded phenylalanine. In an earlier analysis of some 550 of the donors, sequences lacking an unambiguous match to a single V gene segment were excluded. An earlier analysis of just under 600 of the donors called V segments functional above 56.7% productive rearrangements and segregating when the between-donor standard deviation exceeded 5%. A statistical classification framework was built for diagnosing cytomegalovirus status from the catalog of TCR beta chain sequences. V and J gene assignment, in a later analysis, came from comparing TCR nucleotide sequences with IMGT/GENE-DB human TR gene sequences. A later analysis assigned CDR3 sequences and most-parsimonious VDJ recombination scenarios with the TCRdist pipeline. In a later analysis, each TCR beta chain was defined by its CDR3 amino acid sequence together with its V-gene family, and reads without a unique V-gene family were excluded. As a way to deal with suspected cross-contamination and a sequencing artifact, a later analysis dropped hundreds of nucleotide sequences that were highly shared and had low generation probability. For each public chain, a later analysis derived a clonal expansion index from normalized ranks of inferred template counts within each repertoire. Generation probabilities in a later analysis came from a VDJ recombination model fitted to out-of-frame rearrangements, and those results were checked against IGoR. A later analysis scored TCR-TCR, TCR-HLA and TCR-CMV co-occurrence with hypergeometric tests, applying a repertoire-size bias correction to TCR pairs. To estimate false discovery rates, a later analysis permuted the HLA or CMV assignments 20 times. In a later analysis, co-occurring TCRs were grouped with DBSCAN, and TCRdist sequence similarity was added when clustering was performed within HLA-allele-positive subsets. Repertoires with fewer than 30,000 or more than 120,000 public chains were left out of co-occurrence clustering, as were four to six repertoires with anomalous nucleotide sharing. Here the immuneACCESS table is served through TCRdb, limited to in-frame sequences with V and J called. Missing clones are a known gap in these copies; in checked studies unresolved V genes cover under half, and the rest lacks a known reason. V and J calls and clone size are as listed in that table; D and trimming were resolved from the DNA. In all, the sample holds 95,000 to 100,000 clones, and around 77% of those were seen once. The ten largest clones add up to 15% to 20% of the sample.

CDR1 and CDR2 are drawn from the germline V gene: SGHDN, FVKESK. The CDR3 numbers 17 residues from cysteine through phenylalanine. CDR3 DNA is the only sequence kept; it has 51 bases, read in frame from the first base. V and J are truncated by 4 bases and 2 bases respectively, leaving an intervening sequence of 19 bases. The receptor was derived from a woman aged 55-70 years in good health and CMV-seropositive. The sample was PBMCs. The chain joins TRBV14 to TRBJ2-3; the D region possibly corresponds to TRBD1 (5 bases align). The DNA reads TGTGCCAGCAGCCCTCCTTATGGGGCGCATAACACAGATACGCAGTATTTT. Translation gives CASSPPYGAHNTDTQYF.